The 22 T cell receptor beta chains reported below all come from one sample, sequenced in a study of T-cell memory formation after mild COVID-19. One entry per CDR3 protein, called by TCRdb with MiXCR from the 5' RACE reads. This table has about 170,000 distinct CDR3 sequences, 10% to 15% appearing once. Specimen: PBMCs or a T cell subset sorted from them (not recorded which). All receptors come from a young man who had mild COVID-19 (a few samples of this study predate the infection). Cell type and time point are not known.

For this clonotype: One junction end disagrees with the germline gene, perhaps due to a read error. The chain recombines TRBV5-1 with TRBJ1-4, with D possibly TRBD1 on 5 matching bases. CDR3 size: 15 residues. Germline CDR1 and CDR2: SGHRS and YFSETQ. In nucleotides, the CDR3 is TGCGCCAGCACCTTGCAGGGCGTCGGGAGTGAAAAACTGTTTTTT. Translation: CASTLQGVGSEKLFF.

This clonotype was counted only a few times. The V gene is TRBV20-1, the J gene TRBJ1-4; D perhaps matches TRBD1 (5 bases). From germline, CDR1 is DFQATT and CDR2 SNEGSKA (reference sequence). V was cut by 1 base and J by 5 bases, with 8 bases left in between. This CDR3 comprises 13 residues. As DNA, the CDR3 is TGCAGTGCTAGAGGGGGACGGAATGAAAAACTGTTTTTT. Protein product: CSARGGRNEKLFF.

The V call is TRBV5-1, the J call TRBJ2-6; no reliable D call. Germline CDR1 SGHRS, CDR2 YFSETQ. V was shortened by 1 base and J by 0 bases, with 8 bases between the two germline ends. This CDR3 comprises 16 residues. The CDR3 DNA reads as TGCGCCAGCAGCTTGTCTATTAGCTCTGGGGCCAACGTCCTGACTTTC. The encoded protein is CASSLSISSGANVLTF. Using reference TRBV5-1 and TRBJ2-6 for the parts outside the CDR3, the full variable domain is KAGVTQTPRYLIKTRGQQVTLSCSPISGHRSVSWYQQTPGQGLQFLFEYFSETQRNKGNFPGRFSGRQFSNSRSEMNVSTLELGDSALYLCASSLSISSGANVLTFGAGSRLTVL.

The table lists this clonotype with a few counts. As DNA, the CDR3 is TGTGCCAGCAGTTATCCAGGAAGCCCCCCCTACGAGCAGTACGTC. This codes for CASSYPGSPPYEQYV. The chain links TRBV28 to TRBJ2-7, with no clear D. CDR3 length: 15 residues. CDR1 and CDR2 (germline): MDHEN, SYDVKM. Trimming removed 4 bases at V and 2 bases at J, with 15 bases between.

The rearrangement joins TRBV12-3 or TRBV12-4 to TRBJ2-1; no definite D call. The CDR3 is 11 residues long. With 6 bases removed from V and 9 bases from J, the gap between germline ends came to 9 bases. The CDR3 reads CASRDIGEQFF. CDR3 nucleotides: TGTGCCAGCAGAGACATAGGTGAGCAGTTCTTC.

The CDR3 region is CASSHLLAGGHPDTQYF. DNA for the CDR3: TGTGCCAGCAGCCACCTACTAGCGGGGGGCCACCCAGATACGCAGTATTTT. V usage is TRBV4-2 and J usage is TRBJ2-3; 12 nucleotides agree with TRBD2. CDR3 length equals 17 residues. Germline assignment: CDR1 LGHNA and CDR2 YNFKEQ. Losses at the gene ends were 3 bases for V and 4 bases for J; bases not matched to a gene: 8.

A few counts support this clonotype. J is TRBJ2-6 and V is TRBV18; D gene ambiguous. Germline V lookup: CDR1 KGHSH, CDR2 LQKENI. Trimming shortened V by 3 bases and J by 0 bases, and 15 bases separated the two germline ends. This CDR3 is 18 amino acids long. The CDR3 loop is CASSPSGFLSSGANVLTF. The CDR3, as DNA: TGTGCCAGCTCACCGTCCGGGTTCCTGAGCTCTGGGGCCAACGTCCTGACTTTC.

This chain uses TRBV5-5 with TRBJ1-2; D remains unclear. The V gene's germline CDR1 is SGHKS and CDR2 YYEKEE (reference sequence). The CDR3 totals 13 residues. V lost 2 bases and J 7 bases, leaving 12 bases between the germline ends. The CDR3 spells CASSFANSFGYTF. CDR3 DNA: TGTGCCAGCAGCTTCGCCAACTCCTTTGGCTACACCTTC. Full variable domain (outside the CDR3, taken from reference TRBV5-5 and TRBJ1-2): DAGVTQSPTHLIKTRGQQVTLRCSPISGHKSVSWYQQVLGQGPQFIFQYYEKEERGRGNFPDRFSARQFPNYSSELNVNALLLGDSALYLCASSFANSFGYTFGSGTRLTVV.

The J gene is TRBJ1-5, the V gene TRBV20-1; 7 nucleotides match TRBD1. Germline V lookup: CDR1 DFQATT, CDR2 SNEGSKA (reference sequence). The V segment lost 1 base and the J segment 6 bases; nucleotides outside the gene matches: 0. The CDR3 is 12 amino acids. The CDR3 loop reads CSARGQGQPQHF. CDR3 nucleotides: TGCAGTGCTAGAGGACAGGGTCAGCCCCAGCATTTT.

This clonotype has only a few counts. The chain employs TRBV6-5 and TRBJ2-6, with D uncertain. Germline CDR1 reads MNHEY; CDR2 reads SVGAGI. V was trimmed by 4 bases and J by 1 base, leaving 14 bases between them. This CDR3 has 17 amino acids. CDR3 DNA sequence: TGTGCCAGCAGTTCCCGGTGGCGTAGTTCTGGGGCCAACGTCCTGACTTTC. Translated: CASSSRWRSSGANVLTF.

V and J are TRBV5-6 and TRBJ1-1, with D unresolved. Germline loops: CDR1 SGHDT, CDR2 YYEEEE. Trimming pared 1 base from V and 6 bases from J, leaving 10 bases between. This CDR3 comprises 13 residues. The CDR3 sequence is CASSLLAGSEAFF. As DNA, the CDR3 is TGTGCCAGCAGCTTGTTAGCGGGATCTGAAGCTTTCTTT.

This clonotype was detected many times. The chain recombines TRBV12-3 or TRBV12-4 with TRBJ1-1; a possible D gene is TRBD1 (5 bases). V lost 5 bases to trimming and J lost 7 bases, with 14 bases between them. This CDR3 has 13 amino acids. CDR3 in amino acids: CASSMSGTVEAFF. The CDR3 nucleotides read TGTGCCAGCAGTATGAGTGGGACCGTTGAAGCTTTCTTT.

The V and J genes are TRBV27 and TRBJ2-7; D perhaps matches TRBD1 (6 bases). The CDR3 spans 16 residues. Germline values: CDR1 MNHEY, CDR2 SMNVEV (reference sequence). With 0 bases removed from V and 3 bases from J, the gap between germline ends came to 15 bases. The CDR3 region is CASSLSRARGRYEQYF. For the CDR3, the DNA is TGTGCCAGCAGTTTATCGCGGGCCAGGGGACGCTACGAGCAGTACTTC.

This clonotype was seen more than once but under ten times. The genes are TRBV7-2 and TRBJ1-2, with D unresolved. From germline, CDR1 is SGHTA and CDR2 FQGNSA. This CDR3 has 13 residues. The V gene lost 5 bases and the J gene lost 7 bases, with 14 bases spanning the gap. The CDR3 DNA sequence: TGTGCCAGCAGCCCCCGGGAGATAGCTGGCTACACCTTC. It codes for CASSPREIAGYTF.

V and J are TRBV5-1 and TRBJ2-6; 7 bases agree with TRBD1. Unmatched junction bases numbered 7, after V lost 7 bases and J lost 0 bases. In germline, CDR1 is SGHRS, CDR2 YFSETQ. The CDR3 has 16 residues. The CDR3, as DNA: TGCGCCAGCGACAGGGACGGGACCTCTGGGGCCAACGTCCTGACTTTC. Translated: CASDRDGTSGANVLTF.

The chain employs TRBV19 and TRBJ2-5, with TRBD1 identical over 8 bases. The CDR3 is 14 residues long. Germline V CDR1 and CDR2: LNHDA, SQIVND (reference sequence). V was clipped by 7 bases and J by 3 bases; unmatched bases: 7. The chain's CDR3 is CASKPGGAEETQYF. For the CDR3, the DNA is TGTGCCAGTAAGCCAGGGGGCGCGGAAGAGACCCAGTACTTC.

The rearrangement links TRBV5-1 to TRBJ2-1; no clear D gene. The CDR3 length is 14 residues. The V gene's germline CDR1 is SGHRS and CDR2 YFSETQ. Trimming shortened V by 0 bases and J by 4 bases, and 8 bases separated the two germline ends. The CDR3 DNA is TGCGCCAGCAGCTTGGATGGGGAATACAATGAGCAGTTCTTC. It is translated as CASSLDGEYNEQFF.

This clonotype was observed many times. V is TRBV7-3 and J is TRBJ2-2; D remains unclear. Germline V gene sequence: CDR1 SGHTA, CDR2 FQGTGA. The germline V and J ends were trimmed by 2 bases and 6 bases, with 10 bases remaining between them. This CDR3 is 14 amino acids long. This CDR3 reads CASSLVPAAGELFF. The CDR3 coding sequence is TGTGCCAGCAGCTTAGTCCCAGCAGCCGGGGAGCTGTTTTTT.

This clonotype was picked up a small number of times. The V gene is TRBV4-1, the J gene TRBJ1-5; D ambiguous. This CDR3 spans 16 amino acids. CDR1 and CDR2 (germline): MGHRA, YSYEKL. V was cut by 1 base and J by 1 base, with 11 bases left in between. CDR3 loop: CASSQGFPGSNQPQHF. DNA of the CDR3: TGCGCCAGCAGCCAAGGGTTCCCAGGAAGCAATCAGCCCCAGCATTTT.

This clonotype was counted many times. The chain combines TRBV6-2 or TRBV6-3 with TRBJ2-1; D gene uncertain. The CDR3 has 11 residues. The V gene's germline CDR1 is MNHEY and CDR2 SVGEGT. Trimming took 7 bases from V and 5 from J, leaving 6 bases between them. The chain's CDR3 is CASTQHNEQFF. In DNA, the CDR3 is TGTGCCAGCACCCAGCACAATGAGCAGTTCTTC.

V gene TRBV7-2 combines with J gene TRBJ2-7; D perhaps matches TRBD2 (6 bases). V lost 4 bases and J lost 0, with 7 bases in between. Germline CDR1 SGHTA, CDR2 FQGNSA. The CDR3 totals 13 residues. This CDR3 is CASSSDYSYEQYV. The CDR3 nucleotides read TGTGCCAGCAGCTCGGACTACTCCTACGAGCAGTACGTC.

This clonotype showed up just a few times. This chain connects TRBV19 to TRBJ2-6, with D hard to call. Germline CDR1 and CDR2: LNHDA and SQIVND (reference sequence). Trimming removed 7 bases from V and 1 base from J, with 8 bases in between. The CDR3 is 14 amino acids. DNA for the CDR3: TGTGCCAGTAATAGGGTGTCTGGGGCCAACGTCCTGACTTTC. It yields the protein CASNRVSGANVLTF.